The rows below give T cell receptor beta chains drawn from one sample of a study of immune cell composition in non-small cell lung cancer. Sequenced by immunoSEQ multiplex PCR; TCRdb stores in-frame clones only, minus some. This table has fewer than 15,000 clones, under 75% appearing once. Sequencing was carried out using lung tumor tissue. The receptors were sampled from a human donor with non-small cell lung cancer. CDR3s include the opening cysteine and the closing phenylalanine or tryptophan. A D gene is named only where the DNA matches it firmly. Part of the rows lack a size; the others show once, few, many or a class for expanded clones.

D	V	length	size	J	DNA	CDR3
.	TRBV7-3	15	medium-sized	TRBJ1-6	TGTGCCAGCAGCTTGGGGCCGAGCTATAATTCACCCCTCCACTTT	CASSLGPSYNSPLHF
.	TRBV6-5	14	once	TRBJ2-3	TGTGCCAGCAGTTGGGGGGGGGCGTCAGATACGCAGTATTTT	CASSWGGASDTQYF
.	TRBV5-4	15	.	TRBJ2-1	TGTGCCAGCAGCTTGGAATCTAGCGCGGCCAATGAGCAGTTCTTC	CASSLESSAANEQFF
.	TRBV7-7	16	.	TRBJ1-2	TGTGCTAGCAGCTTAGCGCCGGCAGGTCGCTATGTGGGCTACACCTTC	CASSLAPAGRYVGYTF
.	TRBV10-3	16	once	TRBJ2-1	TGTGCCATCAGTGAGGGTAGACTAGTCGCCTACAATGAGCAGTTCTTC	CAISEGRLVAYNEQFF
.	TRBV7-9	17	.	TRBJ1-6	TGTGCCAGCAGCTTAGATCTAGGATGGGGAGGCAATTCACCCCTCCACTTT	CASSLDLGWGGNSPLHF
TRBD1	TRBV29-1	15	.	TRBJ2-7	TGCAGCGGCCTCGGAACTGGGACAGGGGCTGCCGAGCAGTACTTC	CSGLGTGTGAAEQYF
TRBD2	TRBV9	14	.	TRBJ2-3	TGTGCCAGCAGCGTGGAAGGGGCGGGGGGGACGCAGTATTTT	CASSVEGAGGTQYF
.	TRBV7-9	14	.	TRBJ1-3	TGTGCCAGCAGCCTCCGAGGTGCCGAAAACACCATATATTTT	CASSLRGAENTIYF
TRBD1	TRBV7-9	18	.	TRBJ2-1	TGTGCCAGCAGCTCCGTCCCCTCTTCAGGGGGATTGGGCAATGAGCAGTTCTTC	CASSSVPSSGGLGNEQFF
.	TRBV27	14	.	TRBJ2-3	TGTGCCAGCAGTTCGCTGACTCGCCCCCGTACGCAGTATTTT	CASSSLTRPRTQYF